This TCR beta chain derives from a study of blood T cells in healthy people across ages (dated by TCRdb to between 2014 and 2017). Background for the entire study: In model experiments, template switching captured roughly one uniquely barcoded TCR beta cDNA molecule for every two T cells. To avoid experimental bias, donors of different ages were randomly spread across the sequencing lanes. The donors were split into four age groups: young (average around 17 years), middle-aged (around 40), aged (over 55) and long-lived (approximately 89). Using deep sequencing normalized with unique cDNA molecular identifiers, the study measured how TCR beta repertoire diversity changes with age. The study analyzed two additional independent replicas of 1 million unique cDNA reads from the same blood draw for two donors, one aged 18 to 29 and one aged 80 or older. Points the paper makes about the study in general: Bulk unsorted PBMC profiling prevented conclusive comparison of naive and antigen-experienced compartments. There was a strong correlation between observed TCR beta diversity and the percentage of naive T cells measured by flow cytometry. Estimates of total diversity based on one million sequenced T cells were considered lower bounds and underestimates. Observed TCR beta diversity per million T cells fell roughly linearly with age, and a significant reduction was already apparent by age about 43. Because donor CMV infection status was unknown, age-related changes in expanded clonotypes were potentially confounded. Compared with the aged group, the long-lived group had more naive CD4+ T cells, fewer expanded clones and increased TCR diversity, a pattern suggesting age selection.

The germline V gene (reference sequence) supplies CDR1 SGHAT and CDR2 FQDESV. From the cysteine through the phenylalanine, the CDR3 covers 14 amino acids. Just CDR3 DNA is preserved here, 42 bases in frame from base 1. V is cut back by 4 bases and J by 1 base, with 1 base in the junction unmatched. This clonotype has only one observation. Its antigen remains unidentified. No much larger clone is present one base from it, and per-base qualities are unavailable. Donors were roughly 40 systemically healthy Caucasian individuals from Russia aged roughly 6 to 90 years. Each donor gave ten milliliters of peripheral blood, collected into EDTA-treated Vacutainer tubes. Ficoll-Paque density-gradient centrifugation was used to isolate PBMCs, with at least 6.5 million per sample. Trizol reagent was used to extract total RNA from PBMCs, with at least 5.5 micrograms per sample. For every donor, an aliquot of PBMCs went through flow cytometry to measure the percentages of naive CD45RAhigh/CD27high T cells.

Receptor libraries were prepared by 5' RACE. Instrument used: Illumina HiSeq 2500. A second PCR of roughly 7 to 11 cycles was performed with a sample-barcoded 5' primer and a J-beta primer mix. A unique molecular identifier was introduced onto each TCR beta cDNA molecule by a template-switch 5' adaptor carrying 12 random nucleotides. At least 2.5 million CDR3-containing paired-end reads were obtained from each sample. First-strand cDNA was synthesized from all RNA with the Mint cDNA synthesis kit, primed by a TRBC-specific oligonucleotide. Following uracil-DNA glycosylase treatment, a first 18-cycle PCR with universal primers M1SS and BC2_uni_R was performed on all cDNA. The original methods were these. Each sample was normalized by randomly selecting 1 million high-quality reads, each carrying a distinct molecular identifier. Instead of being binned into consensus sequences, reads that shared molecular identifiers were thrown out. MiTCR, set to a Q25 quality threshold and the strictest error-elimination algorithm, was used for CDR3 identification, clonotype clustering and error correction. Lower-bound total TCR beta diversity was estimated with a nonparametric unseen species model using Euler transformation. The raw public reads went through TCRdb reprocessing: fastp at Q25, MiXCR clone calling, in-frame beta chains kept. Merged by CDR3 protein, the rows form single entries marked with the most common genes and DNA. Clone size and V and J calls follow TCRdb, not the original study. This sample gives about 760,000 distinct CDR3 sequences in total; around 50% of them show up just once. The ten largest make up roughly 24% of the sample.

This receptor was taken from a man aged 40-49 years in good health. The rearranged chain carries TRBV11-1 and TRBJ2-1, with 7 middle bases fitting TRBD1. The material sequenced was blood. The DNA sequence is given as TGTGCCAGCAGCTCGGGACAGTCCTACAATGAGCAGTTCTTC. This encodes CASSSGQSYNEQFF.